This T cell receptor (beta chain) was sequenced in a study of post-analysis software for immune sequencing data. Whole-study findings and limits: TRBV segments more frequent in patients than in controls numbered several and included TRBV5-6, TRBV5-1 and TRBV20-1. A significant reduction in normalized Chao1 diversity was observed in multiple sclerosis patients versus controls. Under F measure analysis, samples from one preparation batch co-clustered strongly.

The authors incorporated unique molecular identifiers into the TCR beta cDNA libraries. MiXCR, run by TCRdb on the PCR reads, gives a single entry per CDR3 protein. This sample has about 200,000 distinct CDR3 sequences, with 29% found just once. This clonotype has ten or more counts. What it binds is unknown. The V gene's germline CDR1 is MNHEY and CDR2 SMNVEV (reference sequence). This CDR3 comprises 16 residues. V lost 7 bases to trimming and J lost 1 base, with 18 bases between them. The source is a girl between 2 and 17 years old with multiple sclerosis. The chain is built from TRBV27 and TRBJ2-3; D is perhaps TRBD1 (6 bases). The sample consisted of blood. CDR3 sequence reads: CASTQRGLRGTDTQYF. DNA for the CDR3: TGTGCCAGCACCCAAAGGGGGTTACGGGGCACAGATACGCAGTATTTT.